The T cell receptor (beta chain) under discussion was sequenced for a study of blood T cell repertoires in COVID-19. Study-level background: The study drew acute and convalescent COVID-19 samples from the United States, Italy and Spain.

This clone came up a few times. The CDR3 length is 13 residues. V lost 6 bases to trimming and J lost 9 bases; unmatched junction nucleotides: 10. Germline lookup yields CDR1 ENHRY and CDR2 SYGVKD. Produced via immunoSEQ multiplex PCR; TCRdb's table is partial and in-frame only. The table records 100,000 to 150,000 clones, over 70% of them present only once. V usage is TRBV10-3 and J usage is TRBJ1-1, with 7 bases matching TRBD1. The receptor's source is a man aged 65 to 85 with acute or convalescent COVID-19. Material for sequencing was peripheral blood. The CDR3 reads CAISPDRDLQAFF. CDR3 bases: TGTGCCATCAGCCCCGACAGGGATCTCCAAGCTTTCTTT.